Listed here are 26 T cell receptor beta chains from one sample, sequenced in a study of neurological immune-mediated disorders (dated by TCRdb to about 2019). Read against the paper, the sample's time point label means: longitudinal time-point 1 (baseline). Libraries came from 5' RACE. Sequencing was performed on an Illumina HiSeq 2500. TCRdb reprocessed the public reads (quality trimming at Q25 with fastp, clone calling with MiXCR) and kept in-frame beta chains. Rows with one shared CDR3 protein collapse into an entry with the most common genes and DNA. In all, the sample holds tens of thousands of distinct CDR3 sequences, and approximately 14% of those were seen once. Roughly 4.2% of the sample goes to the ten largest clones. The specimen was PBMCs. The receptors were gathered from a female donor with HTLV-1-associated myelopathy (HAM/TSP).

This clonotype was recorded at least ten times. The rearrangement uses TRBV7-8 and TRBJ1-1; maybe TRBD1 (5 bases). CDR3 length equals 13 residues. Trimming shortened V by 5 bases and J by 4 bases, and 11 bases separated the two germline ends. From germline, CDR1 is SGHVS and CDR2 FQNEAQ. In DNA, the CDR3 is TGTGCCAGCAGCCGGGGCGGGGCCACTGAAGCTTTCTTT. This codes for CASSRGGATEAFF.

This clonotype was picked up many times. CDR3 bases: TGCGCCAGCAGTTCTCCTAGAGATCTATACAATGAGCAGTTCTTC. It yields the protein CASSSPRDLYNEQFF. The genes are TRBV5-1 and TRBJ2-1; D remains ambiguous. CDR3 length: 15 amino acids. CDR1 SGHRS and CDR2 YFSETQ come from the germline V gene. V lost 5 bases and J lost 4, with 16 bases in between.

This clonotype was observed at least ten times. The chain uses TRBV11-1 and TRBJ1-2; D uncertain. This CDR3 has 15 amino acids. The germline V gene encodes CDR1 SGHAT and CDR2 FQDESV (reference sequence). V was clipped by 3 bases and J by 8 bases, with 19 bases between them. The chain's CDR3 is CASSFFFGNGEGYTF. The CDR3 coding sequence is TGTGCCAGCAGCTTTTTTTTCGGGAATGGAGAAGGCTACACCTTC.

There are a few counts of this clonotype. CDR3 sequence (DNA): TGCGCCAGCACGGAGCACAGGGGGCCGGAAGGCTACACCTTC. Protein sequence: CASTEHRGPEGYTF. V gene TRBV5-1 combines with J gene TRBJ1-2, with TRBD1 identical over 9 bases. This CDR3 contains 14 residues. After removal of 6 bases from V and 8 bases from J, the junction contained 11 bases not matched to a gene. Germline CDR1 is SGHRS and CDR2 is YFSETQ. Full variable domain (missing parts from reference TRBV5-1 and TRBJ1-2): KAGVTQTPRYLIKTRGQQVTLSCSPISGHRSVSWYQQTPGQGLQFLFEYFSETQRNKGNFPGRFSGRQFSNSRSEMNVSTLELGDSALYLCASTEHRGPEGYTFGSGTRLTVV.

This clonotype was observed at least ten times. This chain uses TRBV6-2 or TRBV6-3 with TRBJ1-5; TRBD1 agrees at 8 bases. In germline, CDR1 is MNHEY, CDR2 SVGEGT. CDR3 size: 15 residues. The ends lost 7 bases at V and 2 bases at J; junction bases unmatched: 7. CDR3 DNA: TGTGCCAGCACCCCTCCAGGGGGCCGCAATCAGCCCCAGCATTTT. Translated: CASTPPGGRNQPQHF.

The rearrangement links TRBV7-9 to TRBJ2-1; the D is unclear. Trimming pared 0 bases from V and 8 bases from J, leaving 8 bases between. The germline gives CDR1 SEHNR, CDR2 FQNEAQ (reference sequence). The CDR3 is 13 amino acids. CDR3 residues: CASSLARGDEQFF. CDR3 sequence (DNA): TGTGCCAGCAGCTTAGCGAGAGGCGATGAGCAGTTCTTC. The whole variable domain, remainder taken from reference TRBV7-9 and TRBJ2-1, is DTGVSQNPRHKITKRGQNVTFRCDPISEHNRLYWYRQTLGQGPEFLTYFQNEAQLEKSRLLSDRFSAERPKGSFSTLEIQRTEQGDSAMYLCASSLARGDEQFFGPGTRLTVL.

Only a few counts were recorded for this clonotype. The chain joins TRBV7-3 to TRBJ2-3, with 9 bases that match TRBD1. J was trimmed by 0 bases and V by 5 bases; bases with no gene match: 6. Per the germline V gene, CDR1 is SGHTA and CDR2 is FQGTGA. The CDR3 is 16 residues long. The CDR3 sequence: CASSGRGQGSTDTQYF. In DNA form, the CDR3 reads TGTGCCAGCAGCGGAAGGGGACAGGGAAGCACAGATACGCAGTATTTT.

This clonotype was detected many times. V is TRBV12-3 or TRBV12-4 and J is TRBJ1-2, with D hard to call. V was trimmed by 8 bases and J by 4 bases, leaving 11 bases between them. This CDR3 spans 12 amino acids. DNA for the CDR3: TGTGCCAGCCATAGGGCCGGCTATGGCTACACCTTC. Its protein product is CASHRAGYGYTF.

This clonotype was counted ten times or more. Here the CDR3 reads CASSPGRNTEAFF. In nucleotides, the CDR3 is TGTGCCAGCAGTCCCGGACGGAACACTGAAGCTTTCTTT. The rearrangement uses TRBV27 and TRBJ1-1; no definite D call. CDR1 is MNHEY, CDR2 SMNVEV, per germline (reference sequence). V was pared by 5 bases and J by 1 base, with 8 bases between. The CDR3 is 13 amino acids.

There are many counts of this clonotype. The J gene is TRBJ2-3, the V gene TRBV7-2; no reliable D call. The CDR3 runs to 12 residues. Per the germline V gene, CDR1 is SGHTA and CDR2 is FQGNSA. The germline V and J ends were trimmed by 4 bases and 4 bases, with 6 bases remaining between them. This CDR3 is CASSWVADTQYF. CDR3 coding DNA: TGTGCCAGCAGCTGGGTGGCAGATACGCAGTATTTT.

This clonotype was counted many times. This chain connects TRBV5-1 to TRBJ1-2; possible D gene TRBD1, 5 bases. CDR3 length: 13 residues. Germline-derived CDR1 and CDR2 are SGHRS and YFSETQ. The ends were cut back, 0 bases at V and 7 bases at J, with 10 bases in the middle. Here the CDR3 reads CASSLDPGTGYTF. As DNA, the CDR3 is TGCGCCAGCAGCTTGGATCCGGGGACTGGCTACACCTTC.

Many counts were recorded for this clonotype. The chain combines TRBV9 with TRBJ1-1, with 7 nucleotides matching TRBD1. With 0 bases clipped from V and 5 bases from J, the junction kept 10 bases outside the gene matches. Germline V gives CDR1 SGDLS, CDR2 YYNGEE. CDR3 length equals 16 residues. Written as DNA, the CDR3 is TGTGCCAGCAGCGTAGAGGCACAGGGGCTGTTGACTGAAGCTTTCTTT. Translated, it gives CASSVEAQGLLTEAFF.

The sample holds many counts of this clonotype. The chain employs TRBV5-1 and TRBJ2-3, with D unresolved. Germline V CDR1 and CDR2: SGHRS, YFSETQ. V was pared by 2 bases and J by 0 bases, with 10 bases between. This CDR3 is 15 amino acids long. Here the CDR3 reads CASSLEGRSTDTQYF. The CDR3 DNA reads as TGCGCCAGCAGCTTAGAAGGTCGCAGCACAGATACGCAGTATTTT.

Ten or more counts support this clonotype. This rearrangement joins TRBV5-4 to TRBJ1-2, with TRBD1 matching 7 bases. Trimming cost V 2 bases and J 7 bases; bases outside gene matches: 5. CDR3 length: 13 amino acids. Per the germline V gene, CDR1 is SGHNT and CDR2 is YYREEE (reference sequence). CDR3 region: CASSFTYRGGYTF. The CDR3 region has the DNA TGTGCCAGCAGCTTTACCTACAGGGGTGGCTACACCTTC.

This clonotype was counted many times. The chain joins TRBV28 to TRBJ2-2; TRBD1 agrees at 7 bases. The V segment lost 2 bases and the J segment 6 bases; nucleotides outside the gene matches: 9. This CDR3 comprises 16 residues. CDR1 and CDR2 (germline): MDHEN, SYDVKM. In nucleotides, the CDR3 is TGTGCCAGCAGTTTAAAAGGGGGCTTGAGGGCCGGGGAGCTGTTTTTT. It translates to CASSLKGGLRAGELFF.

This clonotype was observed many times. In DNA, the CDR3 is TGTGCCAGCAGCCCCCCGATATCTAACTATGGCTACACCTTC. It codes for CASSPPISNYGYTF. The chain carries TRBV7-9 and TRBJ1-2; D is unresolved. CDR1 SEHNR and CDR2 FQNEAQ come from the germline V gene (reference sequence). There are 14 residues in the CDR3. Deletions cut 5 bases from V and 0 bases from J, with 10 bases between.

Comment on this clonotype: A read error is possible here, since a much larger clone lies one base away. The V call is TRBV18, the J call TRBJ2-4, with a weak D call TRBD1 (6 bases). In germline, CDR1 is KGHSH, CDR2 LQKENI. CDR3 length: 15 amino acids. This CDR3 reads CASSPQLGQGYILYF. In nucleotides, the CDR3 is TGTGCCAGCTCACCACAATTGGGGCAGGGGTACATTCTGTACTTC.

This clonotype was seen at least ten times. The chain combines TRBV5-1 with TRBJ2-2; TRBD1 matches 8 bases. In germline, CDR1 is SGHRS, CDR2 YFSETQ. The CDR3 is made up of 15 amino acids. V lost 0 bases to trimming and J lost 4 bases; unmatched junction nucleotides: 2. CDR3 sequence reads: CASSLVRGLTGELFF. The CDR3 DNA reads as TGCGCCAGCAGCTTGGTCAGGGGGCTCACCGGGGAGCTGTTTTTT.

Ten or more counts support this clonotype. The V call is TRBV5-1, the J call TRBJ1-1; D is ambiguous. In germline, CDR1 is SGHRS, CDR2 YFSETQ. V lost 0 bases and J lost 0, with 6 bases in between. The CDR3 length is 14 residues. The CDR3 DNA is TGCGCCAGCAGCTTGGCGGATCTGAACACTGAAGCTTTCTTT. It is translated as CASSLADLNTEAFF.

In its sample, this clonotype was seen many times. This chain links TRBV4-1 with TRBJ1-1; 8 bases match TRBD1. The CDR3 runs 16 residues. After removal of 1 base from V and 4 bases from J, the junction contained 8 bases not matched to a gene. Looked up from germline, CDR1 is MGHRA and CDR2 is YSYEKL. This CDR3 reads CASSQVPGGAPTEAFF. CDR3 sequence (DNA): TGCGCCAGCAGCCAAGTCCCAGGGGGCGCGCCCACTGAAGCTTTCTTT.

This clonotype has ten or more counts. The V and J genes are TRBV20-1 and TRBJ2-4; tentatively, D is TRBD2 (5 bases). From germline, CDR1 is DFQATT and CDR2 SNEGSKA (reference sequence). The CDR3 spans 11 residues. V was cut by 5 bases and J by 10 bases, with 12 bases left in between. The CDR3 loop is CSAEGRGIQYF. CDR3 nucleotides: TGCAGTGCTGAGGGAAGAGGAATTCAGTACTTC.

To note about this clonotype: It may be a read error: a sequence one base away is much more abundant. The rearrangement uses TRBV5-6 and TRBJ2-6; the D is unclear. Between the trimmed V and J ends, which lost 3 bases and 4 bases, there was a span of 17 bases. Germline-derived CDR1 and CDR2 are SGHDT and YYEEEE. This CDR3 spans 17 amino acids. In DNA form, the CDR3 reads TGTGCCAGCAGCTCTGTGCGGTGGCCGACCGGGGCCAACGTCCTGACTTTC. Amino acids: CASSSVRWPTGANVLTF.

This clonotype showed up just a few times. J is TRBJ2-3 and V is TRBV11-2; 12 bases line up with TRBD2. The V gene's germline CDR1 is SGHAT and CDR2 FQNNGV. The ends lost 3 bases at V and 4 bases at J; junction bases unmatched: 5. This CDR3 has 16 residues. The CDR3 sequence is CASSFMTSGGADTQYF. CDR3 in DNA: TGTGCCAGCAGCTTTATGACTAGCGGGGGTGCAGATACGCAGTATTTT.

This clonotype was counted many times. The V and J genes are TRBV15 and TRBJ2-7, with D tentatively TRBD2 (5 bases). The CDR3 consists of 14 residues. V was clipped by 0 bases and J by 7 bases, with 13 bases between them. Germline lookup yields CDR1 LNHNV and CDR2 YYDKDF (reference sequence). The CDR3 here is CATSREPLTGEQYF. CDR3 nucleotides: TGTGCCACCAGCAGAGAACCGCTCACGGGGGAGCAGTACTTC.

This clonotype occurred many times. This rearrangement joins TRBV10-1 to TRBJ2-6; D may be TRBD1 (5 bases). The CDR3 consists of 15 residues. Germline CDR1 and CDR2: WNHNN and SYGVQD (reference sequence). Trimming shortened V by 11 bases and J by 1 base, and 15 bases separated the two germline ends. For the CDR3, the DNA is TGCGCCGAATCCCCAGGGTTATCTGGGGCCAACGTCCTGACTTTC. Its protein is CAESPGLSGANVLTF.

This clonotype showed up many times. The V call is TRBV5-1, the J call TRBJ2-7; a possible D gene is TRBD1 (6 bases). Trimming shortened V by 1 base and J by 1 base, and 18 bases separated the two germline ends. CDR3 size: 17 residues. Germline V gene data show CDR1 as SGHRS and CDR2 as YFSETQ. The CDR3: CASSLRSTGSFSYEQYF. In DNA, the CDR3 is TGCGCCAGCAGCTTGCGGTCGACAGGCTCCTTTTCCTACGAGCAGTACTTC.